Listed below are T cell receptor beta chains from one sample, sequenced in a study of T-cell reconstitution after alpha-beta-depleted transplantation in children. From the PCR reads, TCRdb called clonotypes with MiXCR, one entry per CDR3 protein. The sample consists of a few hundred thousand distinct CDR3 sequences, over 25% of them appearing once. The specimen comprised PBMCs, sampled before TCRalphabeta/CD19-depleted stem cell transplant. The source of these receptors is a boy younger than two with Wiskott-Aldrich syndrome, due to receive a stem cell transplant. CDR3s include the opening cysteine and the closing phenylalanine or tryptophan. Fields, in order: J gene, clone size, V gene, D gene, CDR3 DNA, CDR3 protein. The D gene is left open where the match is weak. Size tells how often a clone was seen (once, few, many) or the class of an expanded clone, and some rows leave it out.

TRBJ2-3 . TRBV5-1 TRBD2 TGCGCCAGCAGCCCCAAGACTAGCTTCGGGAATACGCAGTATTTT CASSPKTSFGNTQYF
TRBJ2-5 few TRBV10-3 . TGTGCCATCACCTCCGTGAGGAGCGGGTCTCAGTACTTC CAITSVRSGSQYF
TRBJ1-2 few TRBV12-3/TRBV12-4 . TGTGCCAGCAGCCTCCCGGGAGGCTACACCTTC CASSLPGGYTF
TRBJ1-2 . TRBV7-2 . TGTGCCAGTAGCCCCGACTGGGGGGGCTACACCTTC CASSPDWGGYTF
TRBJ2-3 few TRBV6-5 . TGTGCCAGCAGTTACCCTAAGCCTAGGGCAGATACGCAGTATTTT CASSYPKPRADTQYF
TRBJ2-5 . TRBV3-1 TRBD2 TGTGCCAGCAGCAAATTGGGACTACCGGCGGGTCAAGAGACCCAGTACTTC CASSKLGLPAGQETQYF
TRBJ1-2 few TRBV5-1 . TGCGCCAGCAGCTTGGGGACGGATCCTCATGGCTACACCTTC CASSLGTDPHGYTF
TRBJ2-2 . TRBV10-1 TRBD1 TGCGCCAGCAGTGAACGGCCGGACAGGAGGGAGCTGTTTTTT CASSERPDRRELFF
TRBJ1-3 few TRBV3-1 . TGTGCCAGCAGCCGTGAGACAGTCCGCTCTGGAAACACCATATATTTT CASSRETVRSGNTIYF
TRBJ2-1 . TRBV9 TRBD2 TGTGCCAGCAGCGTTGAATCGGGAGGTCCCCAGTTCTTC CASSVESGGPQFF
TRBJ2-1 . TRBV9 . TGTGCCAGCAGCGTATCACGGGGTGAGCAGTTCTTC CASSVSRGEQFF
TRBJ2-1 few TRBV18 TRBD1 TGTGCCAGCGGGGAGGGACAGGGGGCCTACAATGAGCAGTTCTTC CASGEGQGAYNEQFF
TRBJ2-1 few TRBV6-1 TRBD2 TGTGCCAGCAGTAGACGGACTGGGGGGGATAATGAGCAGTTCTTC CASSRRTGGDNEQFF
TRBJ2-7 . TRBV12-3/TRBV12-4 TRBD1 TGTGCCAGCGTTGAGACAGGGGTTTGGCAGCAGTACTTC CASVETGVWQQYF
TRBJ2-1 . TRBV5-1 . TGCGCCAGCAGCCTAAACCAGGGGATCGATGAGCAGTTCTTC CASSLNQGIDEQFF
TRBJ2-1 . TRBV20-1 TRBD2 TGCAGTGCTAGAGCCCTAGCGGGAGTTGGCTCCTACAATGAGCAGTTCTTC CSARALAGVGSYNEQFF
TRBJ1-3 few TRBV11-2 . TGTGCCAGCAGACAGGGCTCTGGAAACACCATATATTTT CASRQGSGNTIYF
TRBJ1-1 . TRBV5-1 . TGCGCCAGCAGCTCCTCCACAGGGATGAGCACTGAAGCTTTCTTT CASSSSTGMSTEAFF
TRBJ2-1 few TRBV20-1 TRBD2 TGCAGTGCTTACCGGACTAGCGGGAGGGCCAGTTACCATGAGCAGTTCTTC CSAYRTSGRASYHEQFF
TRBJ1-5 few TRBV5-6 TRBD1 TGTGCCAGCAGCTTGGGCAGGGGGCGATGGCAGCCCCAGCATTTT CASSLGRGRWQPQHF
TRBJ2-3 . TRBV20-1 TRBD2 TGCAGTGCTTCGTTCGGGACTAGCCCGGCAGATACGCAGTATTTT CSASFGTSPADTQYF
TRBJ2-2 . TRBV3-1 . TGTGCCAGCAGCCAAGTCCCCGCCGGGGAGCTGTTTTTT CASSQVPAGELFF
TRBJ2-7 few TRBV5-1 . TGCGCCAGCAGAAGAGATACAGGGAACTACGAGCAGTACTTC CASRRDTGNYEQYF
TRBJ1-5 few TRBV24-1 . TGTGCCACCCCTCGAGTAGGGATAGGGGTAAATCAGCCCCAGCATTTT CATPRVGIGVNQPQHF
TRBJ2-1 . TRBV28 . TGTGCCAGCAGTTACCCGAAAAATGAGCAGTTCTTC CASSYPKNEQFF